Presented here are 32 T cell receptor beta chains from one specimen sequenced in a study of blood T cell repertoires in COVID-19. The assay was immunoSEQ multiplex PCR, and TCRdb's table has in-frame clones only and misses some. Of about 200,000 clones detected, about 77% appear once; the ten largest clones hold about a sixth. The sequenced sample was PBMCs or T cells enriched from blood (not recorded which). These receptors were obtained from a woman aged 45 to 65 with acute COVID-19.

This CDR3 is CASSKKRKGQPQHF. In DNA, the CDR3 is TGTGCCAGCAGCAAAAAGCGCAAAGGTCAGCCCCAGCATTTT. V and J are TRBV21-1 and TRBJ1-5. TRBV21-1 counts as a pseudogene. This CDR3 contains 14 residues.

V gene TRBV5-6 combines with J gene TRBJ1-5; 7 bases are a match to TRBD1. CDR3 length: 14 amino acids. The V and J ends lost 2 bases and 4 bases, in that order; junction bases with no gene match: 3. Germline V gene lookup returns CDR1 SGHDT and CDR2 YYEEEE. The chain's CDR3 is CASSLSGGNQPQHF. The CDR3, as DNA: TGTGCCAGCAGCTTATCAGGGGGGAATCAGCCCCAGCATTTT.

The chain is built from TRBV6-5 and TRBJ2-7; 7 nucleotides align to TRBD1. With V trimmed by 6 bases and J by 4 bases, 15 bases remained unmatched. The CDR3 loop spans 16 amino acids. CDR1 and CDR2 from the germline V gene are MNHEY and SVGAGI. CDR3 sequence reads: CASSYLRGSRTYEQYV. Here the CDR3 DNA reads TGTGCCAGCAGCTACCTCAGGGGGAGTCGTACTTACGAGCAGTACGTC.

The rearrangement joins TRBV28 to TRBJ1-1; D is undetermined. The CDR3 has 15 residues. Germline V lookup: CDR1 MDHEN, CDR2 SYDVKM. V lost 8 bases to trimming and J lost 1 base, with 17 bases between them. CDR3 coding DNA: TGTGCCAGCCGAACCCCTGGGTCAGGGAACACTGAAGCTTTCTTT. Translated, it gives CASRTPGSGNTEAFF.

This clone appeared a few times. The V call is TRBV28, the J call TRBJ1-3; a possible D gene is TRBD1 (5 bases). V shed 2 bases and J shed 0 bases, with 5 bases lying between them. The CDR3 length is 14 residues. Germline V lookup: CDR1 MDHEN, CDR2 SYDVKM. In nucleotides, the CDR3 is TGTGCCAGCAGTTTAACAGGCTCTGGAAACACCATATATTTT. It specifies CASSLTGSGNTIYF.

This clone occurred a few times. V and J are TRBV19 and TRBJ1-1; tentatively, D is TRBD1 (6 bases). Between the trimmed V and J ends, which lost 5 bases and 9 bases, there was a span of 13 bases. Germline CDR1 and CDR2: LNHDA and SQIVND (reference sequence). The CDR3 has 12 amino acids. CDR3 DNA sequence: TGTGCCAGTAGTCCCGGACAGTCAAAAGCTTTCTTT. This codes for CASSPGQSKAFF.

This clone was detected only a few times. The chain couples TRBV5-1 to TRBJ1-1; 7 bases match TRBD1. V was clipped by 6 bases and J by 1 base; unmatched bases: 3. The CDR3 is 13 residues long. Per germline, CDR1 SGHRS and CDR2 YFSETQ. CDR3 DNA: TGCGCCAGCAAGGGACAGACGAACACTGAAGCTTTCTTT. This sequence encodes CASKGQTNTEAFF. The full variable domain, completed using reference TRBV5-1 and TRBJ1-1, is KAGVTQTPRYLIKTRGQQVTLSCSPISGHRSVSWYQQTPGQGLQFLFEYFSETQRNKGNFPGRFSGRQFSNSRSEMNVSTLELGDSALYLCASKGQTNTEAFFGQGTRLTVV.

V usage is TRBV28 and J usage is TRBJ2-5; no definite D call. CDR3 size: 13 residues. Per germline, CDR1 MDHEN and CDR2 SYDVKM. V was shortened by 1 base and J by 2 bases, with 5 bases between the two germline ends. CDR3 sequence: CASSLFLQETQYF. The CDR3 DNA reads TGTGCCAGCAGTTTATTCCTTCAAGAGACCCAGTACTTC.

This clone was observed a few times. The rearrangement links TRBV28 to TRBJ1-3; 7 positions match TRBD1. Germline V gene data show CDR1 as MDHEN and CDR2 as SYDVKM. J was trimmed by 7 bases and V by 6 bases; bases with no gene match: 9. The CDR3 loop spans 14 amino acids. The CDR3 DNA sequence: TGTGCCAGCAGCTTCCCCGACAGGGTGAACACCATATATTTT. Its translation is CASSFPDRVNTIYF.

The chain recombines TRBV29-1 with TRBJ1-1; TRBD1 might be the D (5 bases). Germline V gene data show CDR1 as SQVTM and CDR2 as ANQGSEA. V was trimmed by 6 bases and J by 0 bases, leaving 14 bases between them. The CDR3 totals 14 residues. CDR3 in DNA: TGCAGCGTCCAGATTGGAGGGGTGAACACTGAAGCTTTCTTT. Amino acids: CSVQIGGVNTEAFF. Variable domain in full (rest from reference TRBV29-1 and TRBJ1-1): SAVISQKPSRDICQRGTSLTIQCQVDSQVTMMFWYRQQPGQSLTLIATANQGSEATYESGFVIDKFPISRPNLTFSTLTVSNMSPEDSSIYLCSVQIGGVNTEAFFGQGTRLTVV.

This clone has only a few counts. The J gene is TRBJ1-1, the V gene TRBV28, with D possibly TRBD1 on 6 matching bases. Germline V gives CDR1 MDHEN, CDR2 SYDVKM. Deletions cut 6 bases from V and 10 bases from J, with 24 bases between. CDR3 length: 15 residues. The CDR3 here is CASRQDTGSIRGAFF. The CDR3 DNA reads as TGTGCCAGCAGGCAGGACACAGGGAGCATTAGAGGAGCTTTCTTT.

The genes are TRBV7-9 and TRBJ2-7, with TRBD1 identical over 8 bases. J lost 3 bases, V lost 4 bases, and 8 bases had no gene match. The germline gives CDR1 SEHNR, CDR2 FQNEAQ (reference sequence). CDR3 length: 15 amino acids. For the CDR3, the DNA is TGTGCCAGCAGCTCGCCTGGGACAGGAGTCTACGAGCAGTACGTC. Translated, it gives CASSSPGTGVYEQYV.

The CDR3 sequence is CASSNQAAGAQETQYF. The CDR3 coding sequence is TGCGCCAGCAGCAACCAGGCGGCGGGGGCTCAAGAGACCCAGTACTTC. V is TRBV4-1 and J is TRBJ2-5; possibly TRBD2 for D (7 bases). The CDR3 consists of 16 residues. From germline, CDR1 is MGHRA and CDR2 YSYEKL. Trimming removed 5 bases at V and 2 bases at J, with 18 bases between.

This clone was seen a handful of times. The CDR3 sequence: CACSPRPTNEKLFF. As DNA, the CDR3 is TGTGCCTGTTCCCCCAGGCCAACTAATGAAAAACTGTTTTTT. The genes are TRBV27 and TRBJ1-4, with unresolved D. Trimming took 11 bases from V and 0 from J, leaving 13 bases between them. The germline gives CDR1 MNHEY, CDR2 SMNVEV (reference sequence). The CDR3 totals 14 residues.

The chain uses TRBV6-5 and TRBJ1-4; D gene uncertain. Trimming left V 4 bases short and J 5 bases short, with 8 bases between. From germline, CDR1 is MNHEY and CDR2 SVGAGI. This CDR3 has 13 amino acids. The DNA for the CDR3 is TGTGCCAGCAGTTCGGTGAGGAATGAAAAACTGTTTTTT. Translating gives CASSSVRNEKLFF.

CDR3 coding DNA: TGTGCCAGCAGTAAGACTGGCAATCAGCCCCAGCATTTT. As protein: CASSKTGNQPQHF. The chain employs TRBV12-3 or TRBV12-4 and TRBJ1-5; D is ambiguous. The CDR3 totals 13 residues. Trimming took 5 bases from V and 2 from J, leaving 7 bases between them.

This rearrangement joins TRBV29-1 to TRBJ1-1; 7 positions agree with TRBD1. CDR1 is SQVTM and CDR2 is ANQGSEA in the germline V gene. With 3 bases clipped from V and 9 bases from J, the junction kept 4 bases outside the gene matches. The CDR3 loop spans 11 amino acids. The CDR3 coding sequence is TGCAGCGTTGAGACAGGGCGACAAGCTTTCTTT. This gives the protein CSVETGRQAFF.

This clone was found a few times. The chain joins TRBV19 to TRBJ1-1; D is possibly TRBD1 (5 bases). The CDR3 sequence is 17 residues long. CDR1 is LNHDA, CDR2 SQIVND, per germline (reference sequence). V was trimmed by 5 bases and J by 10 bases, leaving 29 bases between them. CDR3 region: CASSPIDGRARGVGAFF. CDR3 DNA sequence: TGTGCCAGTAGTCCGATCGACGGACGAGCTCGGGGGGTAGGAGCTTTCTTT.

The chain joins TRBV24-1 to TRBJ1-5; D is possibly TRBD1 (5 bases). V shed 5 bases and J shed 0 bases, with 10 bases lying between them. The germline V gene encodes CDR1 KGHDR and CDR2 SFDVKD. There are 15 residues in the CDR3. The CDR3 reads CATSATGGSNQPQHF. As DNA, the CDR3 is TGTGCCACCAGTGCCACGGGGGGTAGCAATCAGCCCCAGCATTTT.

The chain combines TRBV5-3 with TRBJ2-5; no firm D call. TRBV5-3 is noted as an ORF with a role that remains uncertain. This CDR3 has 12 residues. The V and J ends lost 2 bases and 10 bases respectively, with 12 bases between them. The CDR3 sequence is CARSFRRQNQYF. DNA for the CDR3: TGTGCCAGAAGCTTCCGACGACAAAACCAGTACTTC.

The chain has TRBV6-5 and TRBJ1-5, with 8 bases lining up with TRBD1. Looked up from germline, CDR1 is MNHEY and CDR2 is SVGAGI. CDR3 length: 14 amino acids. V lost 6 bases, J lost 7 bases, and 8 bases stayed unmatched. The CDR3 DNA reads TGTGCCAGCAGATACGGGACAGGCGAACAGCCCCAGCATTTT. Protein sequence: CASRYGTGEQPQHF.

The chain has TRBV2 and TRBJ1-2, with TRBD1 as a possible D gene (5 bases). The CDR3 consists of 15 residues. The ends were cut back, 3 bases at V and 4 bases at J, with 15 bases in the middle. Germline V CDR1 and CDR2: SNHLY, FYNNEI. CDR3 region: CASSEGWGVGYGYTF. The DNA for the CDR3 is TGTGCCAGCAGTGAGGGGTGGGGGGTCGGCTATGGCTACACCTTC. The variable domain in full, completed from reference TRBV2 and TRBJ1-2, reads EPEVTQTPSHQVTQMGQEVILRCVPISNHLYFYWYRQILGQKVEFLVSFYNNEISEKSEIFDDQFSVERPDGSNFTLKIRSTKLEDSAMYFCASSEGWGVGYGYTFGSGTRLTVV.

The V call is TRBV5-1, the J call TRBJ2-5, with TRBD2 matching over 12 bases. Germline values: CDR1 SGHRS, CDR2 YFSETQ. J was trimmed by 3 bases and V by 4 bases; bases with no gene match: 4. CDR3 size: 15 residues. In DNA, the CDR3 is TGCGCCAGCAGCACCGGACTAGCGGGGAAAGAGACCCAGTACTTC. Its protein is CASSTGLAGKETQYF.

This chain connects TRBV5-1 to TRBJ2-5; TRBD2 matches at 9 bases. The CDR3 covers 14 residues. Trimming took 7 bases from V and 3 from J; bases not matched to a gene: 7. From germline, CDR1 is SGHRS and CDR2 YFSETQ. In nucleotides, the CDR3 is TGCGCCAGCCCAGTGCTAGCGGGAAAAGAGACCCAGTACTTC. This sequence encodes CASPVLAGKETQYF.

To note about this clone: Distinct nucleotide sequences in the sample also encode this CDR3. CDR3 bases: TGTGCCAGCAGTTACTCCCGGGGCTACGAGCAGTACGTC. Its translation is CASSYSRGYEQYV. The rearrangement links TRBV6-5 to TRBJ2-7, with D possibly TRBD2 on 5 matching bases. The V gene's germline CDR1 is MNHEY and CDR2 SVGAGI. V dropped 0 bases and J dropped 3 bases, with 6 bases sitting between them. There are 13 residues in the CDR3.

The chain carries TRBV19 and TRBJ1-5; weak D call: TRBD1 (5 bases). Deletions cut 3 bases from V and 5 bases from J, with 17 bases between. CDR1 and CDR2 (germline): LNHDA, SQIVND (reference sequence). This CDR3 is 16 amino acids long. CDR3 nucleotide sequence: TGTGCCAGTAGTATGTGGAGGGGAGGGGTTGATCAGCCCCAGCATTTT. The encoded protein is CASSMWRGGVDQPQHF.

V is TRBV28 and J is TRBJ2-3; TRBD2 matches at 12 bases. The CDR3 has 15 residues. Germline V gene lookup returns CDR1 MDHEN and CDR2 SYDVKM. Germline trimming cut 4 bases from V and 6 bases from J; bases unmatched to any gene: 5. CDR3 sequence reads: CASSSSGGASDTQYF. CDR3 nucleotide sequence: TGTGCCAGCAGTTCTAGCGGGGGGGCTTCGGATACGCAGTATTTT.

This clone was seen more than once but under ten times. The gene calls are TRBV11-2 and TRBJ2-7; no firm D call. This CDR3 is built from 13 residues. CDR1 is SGHAT, CDR2 FQNNGV, per germline. Trimming took off 0 bases at V and 6 bases at J, with 9 bases between the two ends. As DNA, the CDR3 is TGTGCCAGCAGCTTAGAGGGCTTTGGCGAGCAGTACGTC. Translation: CASSLEGFGEQYV.

The chain combines TRBV28 with TRBJ1-2; D might be TRBD1 (6 bases). The germline V and J ends were trimmed by 6 bases and 0 bases, with 14 bases remaining between them. This CDR3 has 15 residues. Germline values: CDR1 MDHEN, CDR2 SYDVKM. The CDR3 sequence is CASRSLTGANYGYTF. CDR3 sequence (DNA): TGTGCCAGCAGATCTCTGACAGGAGCTAACTATGGCTACACCTTC.

In the case of this clone: A much larger clone differs by one base, so this may be a read error. This specimen includes other DNA sequences encoding the same CDR3. CDR3 in amino acids: CATKNWRGALAGGTGELFF. The CDR3 region has the DNA TGTGCCACCAAAAACTGGCGGGGAGCACTAGCGGGGGGGACCGGGGAGCTGTTTTTT. V is TRBV24-1 and J is TRBJ2-2; 13 bases align to TRBD2. V lost 8 bases, J lost 5 bases, and 16 bases stayed unmatched. The length of the CDR3 is 19 residues. Germline values: CDR1 KGHDR, CDR2 SFDVKD.

This clone was detected a few times. The CDR3 sequence is CAWRGDRDTYEQYV. For the CDR3, the DNA is TGTGCCTGGAGGGGGGACAGGGACACCTACGAGCAGTACGTC. The V call is TRBV30, the J call TRBJ2-7, with 9 bases that match TRBD1. This CDR3 has 14 amino acids. Germline CDR1 and CDR2: GTSNPN and SVGIG (reference sequence). J lost 2 bases, V lost 3 bases, and 5 bases had no gene match.

The chain uses TRBV5-1 and TRBJ1-1; the match to TRBD1 covers 8 bases. Germline assignment: CDR1 SGHRS and CDR2 YFSETQ. The CDR3 spans 16 residues. The V segment lost 2 bases and the J segment 8 bases; nucleotides outside the gene matches: 14. CDR3 amino acids: CASSFGQGVNLGEAFF. In nucleotides, the CDR3 is TGCGCCAGCAGCTTCGGACAGGGTGTCAACTTAGGGGAAGCTTTCTTT.